The rows below give T cell receptor beta chains drawn from one sample of a study of patients and donors after allogeneic stem cell transplantation. One entry per CDR3 protein results from TCRdb running MiXCR on the RT-PCR reads. This sample has about 160,000 distinct CDR3 sequences, with around 28% found just once. The sample consisted of blood, either unsorted or a sorted T cell fraction (not recorded which). These TCRs come from a human donor who was either an allogeneic HSCT recipient or a stem cell or donor lymphocyte infusion donor (not recorded which). It is not recorded whose cells these are; they may come from a transplant donor. The CDR3 runs from the conserved cysteine through the conserved F or W. The order of the fields is J gene, clone size, D gene, V gene, CDR3 DNA, CDR3 protein. The D gene is left open where the match is weak. The size of a clone is reported for some rows only, either as once, few or many, or as a class for expanded clones.

>TRBJ2-3|NA|NA|TRBV10-3
TGTGCCATCGGGGGACTGCTCCCCGGAGATACGCAGTATTTT
CAIGGLLPGDTQYF
>TRBJ1-6|NA|TRBD1|TRBV7-6
TGTGCCAGCAGCTTAAGGCCAGACAGGGAGAATAATTCACCCCTCCACTTT
CASSLRPDRENNSPLHF
>TRBJ2-1|few|NA|TRBV20-1
TGCAGTGCTAGCTGGGGCAGCCCCTACAATGAGCAGTTCTTC
CSASWGSPYNEQFF
>TRBJ1-4|NA|NA|TRBV4-3
TGCGCCAGCAGCCAAGAATTTGGACACCAGCAGCAAAAACTGTTTTTT
CASSQEFGHQQQKLFF
>TRBJ2-1|NA|TRBD2|TRBV7-2
TGTGCCAGCAGCCCTACTAGCGGGAGGGTCGGGTTAAATGAGCAGTTCTTC
CASSPTSGRVGLNEQFF
>TRBJ2-7|NA|NA|TRBV9
TGTGCCAGCAGCGTAGGTGCAGGGTTCGACGAGCAGTACTTC
CASSVGAGFDEQYF
>TRBJ2-5|NA|NA|TRBV6-2/TRBV6-3
TGTGCCAGCAGTTACTTTGAAACAGGGACCATCCAAGAGACCCAGTACTTC
CASSYFETGTIQETQYF
>TRBJ2-1|NA|NA|TRBV7-2
TGTGCCAGTAGAGGACACCAACCGAAGGGGGGCGCCTACAATGAGCAGTTCTTC
CASRGHQPKGGAYNEQFF
>TRBJ1-2|NA|TRBD1|TRBV12-3/TRBV12-4
TGTGCCAGCAGACCCGGGACAGCGGTAGATGGCTACACCTTC
CASRPGTAVDGYTF
>TRBJ2-1|few|NA|TRBV11-2
TGTGCCAGCAGCTTAGAGCTCCAAAGGGCTTATGAGCAGTTCTTC
CASSLELQRAYEQFF
>TRBJ1-2|NA|NA|TRBV4-1
TGCGCCAGCAGCCAAGTCATTGGGAGTGGCTACACCTTC
CASSQVIGSGYTF
>TRBJ1-2|NA|TRBD1|TRBV28
TGTGCCAGCAGGGTACAGGGGAGGGGAGGCTACACCTTC
CASRVQGRGGYTF
>TRBJ2-1|NA|TRBD2|TRBV6-2/TRBV6-3
TGTGCCAGCAGTTACAGGCGGGAGGGCCGTGATGAGCAGTTCTTC
CASSYRREGRDEQFF
>TRBJ2-7|NA|TRBD2|TRBV6-6
TGTGCCAGCAGTTACTCAGACCCGGAGACTAGCGGGATCTACGAGCAGTACTTC
CASSYSDPETSGIYEQYF
>TRBJ1-4|few|NA|TRBV7-8
TGTGCCAGCAGCTTAGCGCTCCTAAATAGCTTTGAAAAACTGTTTTTT
CASSLALLNSFEKLFF
>TRBJ2-1|NA|NA|TRBV12-3/TRBV12-4
TGTGCCAGCAGTTTTTTAGGGGGGCCTTACAATGAGCAGTTCTTC
CASSFLGGPYNEQFF
>TRBJ2-4|NA|TRBD1|TRBV20-1
TGCAGTGCTAGAGATATTCGGGACAGTCTAGCCAAAAACATTCAGTACTTC
CSARDIRDSLAKNIQYF
>TRBJ2-5|NA|NA|TRBV3-1
TGTGCCAGCAGCCAAGGACAAACGGGGCAAGAGACCCAGTACTTC
CASSQGQTGQETQYF
>TRBJ1-6|few|NA|TRBV18
TGTGCCAGCTCACCCCGGGACGGCAATTCACCCCTCCACTTT
CASSPRDGNSPLHF
>TRBJ1-1|NA|NA|TRBV4-3
TGCGCCAGCAGCCTTCGGCCCTACCTGAACACTGAAGCTTTCTTT
CASSLRPYLNTEAFF
>TRBJ2-2|NA|TRBD1|TRBV24-1
TGTGCCACCAGGTCCCCCGGGACAGGGAACACCGGGGAGCTGTTTTTT
CATRSPGTGNTGELFF
>TRBJ1-1|NA|TRBD1|TRBV29-1
TGCAGCGTTGAGACAGGGGTGAACACTGAAGCTTTCTTT
CSVETGVNTEAFF
>TRBJ2-5|NA|NA|TRBV7-9
TGTGCCAGCAGCTTAGGAGGACAGCAAGAGACCCAGTACTTC
CASSLGGQQETQYF
>TRBJ1-5|many|NA|TRBV5-5
TGTGCCAGCAGCTTCCAATTTAGCAATCAGCCCCAGCATTTT
CASSFQFSNQPQHF
>TRBJ2-1|few|NA|TRBV10-3
TGTGCCATCAGTGAGTTGGCGGATGAGCAGTTCTTC
CAISELADEQFF
>TRBJ1-1|few|NA|TRBV29-1
TGCAGCGTTAGGATTAGCGGCTCTGAAGCTTTCTTT
CSVRISGSEAFF
>TRBJ2-3|few|NA|TRBV15
TGTGCCACCAGCGGAACAGATACGCAGTATTTT
CATSGTDTQYF
>TRBJ1-2|many|NA|TRBV2
TGTGCCAGCAGTGAAGAGGGGCCAGATAACTATGGCTACACCTTC
CASSEEGPDNYGYTF
>TRBJ1-5|few|TRBD1|TRBV27
TGTGCCAGCGGGACAGGGGTAGGGCAGCCCCAGCATTTT
CASGTGVGQPQHF
>TRBJ2-4|NA|TRBD1|TRBV5-6
TGTGCCAGCAGCTCAAGTTGGCCCGACAGGGAACGGGACATTCAGTACTTC
CASSSSWPDRERDIQYF
>TRBJ2-5|few|TRBD1|TRBV25-1
TGTGCCAGCACAGGGACAGGGGGTTCCCAAGAGACCCAGTACTTC
CASTGTGGSQETQYF
>TRBJ2-7|NA|TRBD2|TRBV19
TGTGCCAGTAGTCCGATGCTAGCGGGAGGCTACGAGCAGTACTTC
CASSPMLAGGYEQYF
>TRBJ2-7|few|NA|TRBV6-5
TGTGCCAGCAGTTACGGTCTTGGAGGCGAGCAGTACTTC
CASSYGLGGEQYF
>TRBJ2-7|NA|TRBD1|TRBV7-9
TGTGCCAGCAGCTCTGGGGACAGGGTCTACGAGCAGTACTTC
CASSSGDRVYEQYF
>TRBJ2-7|NA|NA|TRBV12-3/TRBV12-4
TGTGCCCAGGACAGCCCCTACGAGCAGTACTTC
CAQDSPYEQYF
>TRBJ2-3|few|NA|TRBV5-1
TGCGCCAGCAGCCAAACTCACACCGCTCTCCGCACAGATACGCAGTATTTT
CASSQTHTALRTDTQYF
>TRBJ1-2|many|NA|TRBV15
TGTGCCACCAGCAGAGATCTAGGGGCAGGGGTGAATGGCTACACCTTC
CATSRDLGAGVNGYTF
>TRBJ1-1|many|NA|TRBV4-1
TGCGCCAGCAGCCAAGACACAGCAGGAAACACTGAAGCTTTCTTT
CASSQDTAGNTEAFF
>TRBJ2-7|NA|TRBD2|TRBV13
TGTGCCAGCAGCACCCGACTAGCCCTTCATACTGAGCAGTACTTC
CASSTRLALHTEQYF
>TRBJ2-5|few|NA|TRBV12-3/TRBV12-4
TGTGCCAGCACCCAAGGGGGATACCAAGAGACCCAGTACTTC
CASTQGGYQETQYF
>TRBJ1-5|few|NA|TRBV4-2
TGTGCCAGCAGCCAAGACGGGCAGGACAGTCGCTACCCTTATAGCAATCAGCCCCAGCATTTT
CASSQDGQDSRYPYSNQPQHF
>TRBJ1-1|many|TRBD1|TRBV5-4
TGTGCCAGCAGCGTCGGACAGGGAAAGACTGAAGCTTTCTTT
CASSVGQGKTEAFF
>TRBJ2-6|NA|NA|TRBV5-5
TGTGCCAGCAGCACCAGACCGGGGTCTGGGGCCAACGTCCTGACTTTC
CASSTRPGSGANVLTF
>TRBJ2-1|NA|TRBD2|TRBV5-1
TGCGCCAGCAGCTTGCTAGCGGGAGATGTGAATGAGCAGTTCTTC
CASSLLAGDVNEQFF
>TRBJ2-3|NA|TRBD2|TRBV29-1
TGCAGCGTTGAAAGTTTCGGACTAGCTGGGGATACGCAGTATTTT
CSVESFGLAGDTQYF
>TRBJ1-1|few|NA|TRBV6-2/TRBV6-3
TGTGCCAGCAGAAACCACCTCGCTCAGGGAATAATGGGAGCTTTCTTT
CASRNHLAQGIMGAFF
>TRBJ2-7|few|NA|TRBV4-2
TGTGCCAGCAGCCGACAGCAGCTAGGCGGCGAGCAGTACTTC
CASSRQQLGGEQYF
>TRBJ1-5|many|NA|TRBV28
TGTGCCAGCAGTGCGCCAGGTCAGCCCCAGCATTTT
CASSAPGQPQHF
>TRBJ1-2|few|NA|TRBV27
TGTGCCAGCAGTCCCCTCGTGGAAGGGGTTGGCTACACCTTC
CASSPLVEGVGYTF
>TRBJ2-5|few|TRBD2|TRBV6-5
TGTGCCAGCAGTCCCGGACTAGCGGGGCTTCAAGAGACCCAGTACTTC
CASSPGLAGLQETQYF
>TRBJ2-3|few|NA|TRBV29-1
TGCAGCGTTGGGGGGCGGCCCTTCACAGATACGCAGTATTTT
CSVGGRPFTDTQYF
>TRBJ1-1|NA|TRBD1|TRBV4-3
TGCGCCAGCAGCCAAGGCAGGGGGACTGAAGCTTTCTTT
CASSQGRGTEAFF
>TRBJ2-3|few|NA|TRBV9
TGTGCCAGCAGCGTTTCCGGGAGCGAGACAGATACGCAGTATTTT
CASSVSGSETDTQYF